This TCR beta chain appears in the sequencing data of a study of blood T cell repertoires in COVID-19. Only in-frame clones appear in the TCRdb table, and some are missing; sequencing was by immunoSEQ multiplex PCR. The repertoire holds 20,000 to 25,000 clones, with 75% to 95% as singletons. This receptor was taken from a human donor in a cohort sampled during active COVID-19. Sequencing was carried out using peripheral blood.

The chain's CDR3 is CASSLGLAGASTDTQYF. The DNA for the CDR3 is TGTGCCAGCAGCTTAGGGCTAGCGGGGGCGAGCACAGATACGCAGTATTTT. The genes are TRBV7-8 and TRBJ2-3, with 10 bases fitting TRBD2. V lost 1 base to trimming and J lost 0 bases; unmatched junction nucleotides: 4. The CDR3 spans 17 residues. Germline CDR1 reads SGHVS; CDR2 reads FQNEAQ.